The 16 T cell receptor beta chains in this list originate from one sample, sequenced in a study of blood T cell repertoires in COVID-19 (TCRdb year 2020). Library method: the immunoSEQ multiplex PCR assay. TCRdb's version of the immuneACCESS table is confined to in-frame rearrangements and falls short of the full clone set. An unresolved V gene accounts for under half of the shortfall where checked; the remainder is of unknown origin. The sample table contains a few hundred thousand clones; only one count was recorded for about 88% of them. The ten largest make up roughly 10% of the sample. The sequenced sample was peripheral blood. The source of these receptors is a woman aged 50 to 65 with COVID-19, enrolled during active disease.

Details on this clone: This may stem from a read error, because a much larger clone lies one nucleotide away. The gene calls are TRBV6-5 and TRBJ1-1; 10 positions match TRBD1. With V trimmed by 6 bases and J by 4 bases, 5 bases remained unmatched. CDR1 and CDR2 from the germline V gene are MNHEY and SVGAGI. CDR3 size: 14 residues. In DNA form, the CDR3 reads TGTGCCAGCAGAGCCGGGACAGGGGTCACTGAAGCTTTCTTT. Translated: CASRAGTGVTEAFF.

The CDR3 nucleotides are TGCGCCAGCAGTGAGTCTCAGGGAGGGGTTGGAAATGAGCAGTTCTTC. As protein: CASSESQGGVGNEQFF. The V gene is TRBV10-1, the J gene TRBJ2-1, with TRBD2 matching 7 bases. CDR1 and CDR2 (germline): WNHNN, SYGVQD (reference sequence). The CDR3 spans 16 residues. Losses at the gene ends were 0 bases for V and 7 bases for J; bases not matched to a gene: 9.

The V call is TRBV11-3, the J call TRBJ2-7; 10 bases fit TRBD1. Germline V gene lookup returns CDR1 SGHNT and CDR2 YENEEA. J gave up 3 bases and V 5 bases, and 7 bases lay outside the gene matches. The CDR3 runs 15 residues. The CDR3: CASSPRGQGIYEQYF. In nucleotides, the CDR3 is TGTGCCAGCAGCCCTAGGGGACAGGGGATCTACGAGCAGTACTTC.

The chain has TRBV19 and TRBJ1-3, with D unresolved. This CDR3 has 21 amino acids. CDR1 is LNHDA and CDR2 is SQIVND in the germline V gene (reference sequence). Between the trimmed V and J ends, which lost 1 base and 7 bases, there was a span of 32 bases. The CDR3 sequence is CASSIALPTGSGLWSVNTIYF. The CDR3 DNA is TGTGCCAGTAGTATAGCTTTGCCAACTGGCAGTGGATTATGGAGCGTGAACACCATATATTTT.

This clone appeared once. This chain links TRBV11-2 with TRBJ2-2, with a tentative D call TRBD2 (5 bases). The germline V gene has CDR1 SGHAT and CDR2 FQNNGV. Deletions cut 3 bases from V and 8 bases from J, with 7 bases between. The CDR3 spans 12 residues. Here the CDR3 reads CASSFRGGELFF. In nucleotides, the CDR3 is TGTGCCAGCAGCTTCAGAGGGGGGGAGCTGTTTTTT.

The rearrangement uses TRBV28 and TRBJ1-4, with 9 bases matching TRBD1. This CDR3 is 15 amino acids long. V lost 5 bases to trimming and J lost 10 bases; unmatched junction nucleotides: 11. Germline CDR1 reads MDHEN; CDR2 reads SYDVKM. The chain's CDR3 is CASSRGDRVASKLFF. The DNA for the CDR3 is TGTGCCAGCAGTCGAGGGGACAGGGTCGCGTCAAAACTGTTTTTT.

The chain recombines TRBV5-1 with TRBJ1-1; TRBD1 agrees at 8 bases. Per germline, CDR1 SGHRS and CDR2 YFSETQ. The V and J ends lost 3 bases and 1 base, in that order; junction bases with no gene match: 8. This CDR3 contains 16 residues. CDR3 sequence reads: CASSSTPTGENTEAFF. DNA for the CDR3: TGCGCCAGCAGCTCTACACCGACAGGGGAGAACACTGAAGCTTTCTTT.

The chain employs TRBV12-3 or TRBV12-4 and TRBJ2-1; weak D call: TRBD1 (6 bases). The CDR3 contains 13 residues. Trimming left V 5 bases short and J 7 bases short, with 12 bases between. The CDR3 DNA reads TGTGCCAGCAGTACAACCAGGGGAAATGAGCAGTTCTTC. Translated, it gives CASSTTRGNEQFF.

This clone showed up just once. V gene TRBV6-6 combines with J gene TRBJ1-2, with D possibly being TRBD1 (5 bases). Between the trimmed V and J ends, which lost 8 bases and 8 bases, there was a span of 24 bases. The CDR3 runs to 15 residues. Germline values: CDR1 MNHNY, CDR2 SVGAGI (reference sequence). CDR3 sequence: CASGRRERGLYGYTF. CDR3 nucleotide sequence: TGTGCCAGCGGTCGAAGGGAAAGGGGATTATACGGCTACACCTTC.

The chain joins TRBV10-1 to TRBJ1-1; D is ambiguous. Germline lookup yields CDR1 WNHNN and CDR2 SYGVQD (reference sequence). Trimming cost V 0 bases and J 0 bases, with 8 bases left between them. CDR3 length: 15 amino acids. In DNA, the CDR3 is TGCGCCAGCAGTGAGTCAGTCAGTCTGAACACTGAAGCTTTCTTT. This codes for CASSESVSLNTEAFF.

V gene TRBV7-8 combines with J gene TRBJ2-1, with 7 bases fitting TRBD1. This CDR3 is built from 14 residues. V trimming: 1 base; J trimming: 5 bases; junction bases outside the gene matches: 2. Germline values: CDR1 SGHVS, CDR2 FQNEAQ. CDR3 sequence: CASSLGGTDNEQFF. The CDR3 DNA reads TGTGCCAGCAGCTTAGGAGGGACAGACAATGAGCAGTTCTTC.

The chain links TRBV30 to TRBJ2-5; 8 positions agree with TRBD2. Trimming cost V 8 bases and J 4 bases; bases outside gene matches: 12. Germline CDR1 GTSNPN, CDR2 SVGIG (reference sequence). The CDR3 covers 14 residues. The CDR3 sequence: CATTGTSGGETQYF. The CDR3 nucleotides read TGTGCCACCACCGGGACTAGTGGGGGAGAGACCCAGTACTTC. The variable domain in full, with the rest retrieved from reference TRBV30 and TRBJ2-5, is SQTIHQWPATLVQPVGSPLSLECTVEGTSNPNLYWYRQAAGRGLQLLFYSVGIGQISSEVPQNLSASRPQDRQFILSSKKLLLSDSGFYLCATTGTSGGETQYFGPGTRLLVL.

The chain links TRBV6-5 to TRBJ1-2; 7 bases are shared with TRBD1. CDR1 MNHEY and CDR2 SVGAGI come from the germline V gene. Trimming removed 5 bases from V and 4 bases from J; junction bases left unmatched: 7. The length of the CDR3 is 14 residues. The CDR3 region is CASSRRDRSYGYTF. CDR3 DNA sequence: TGTGCCAGCAGTCGCCGGGACAGATCCTATGGCTACACCTTC.

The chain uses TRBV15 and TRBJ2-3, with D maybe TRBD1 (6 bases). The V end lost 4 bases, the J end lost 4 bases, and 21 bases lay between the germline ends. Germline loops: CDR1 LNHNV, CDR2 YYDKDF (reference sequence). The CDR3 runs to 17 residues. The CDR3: CATSNPLGLAGADTQYF. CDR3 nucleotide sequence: TGTGCCACCAGCAACCCTTTGGGGCTAGCAGGGGCAGATACGCAGTATTTT. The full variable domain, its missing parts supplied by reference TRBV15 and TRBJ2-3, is DAMVIQNPRYQVTQFGKPVTLSCSQTLNHNVMYWYQQKSSQAPKLLFHYYDKDFNNEADTPDNFQSRRPNTSFCFLDIRSPGLGDTAMYLCATSNPLGLAGADTQYFGPGTRLTVL.

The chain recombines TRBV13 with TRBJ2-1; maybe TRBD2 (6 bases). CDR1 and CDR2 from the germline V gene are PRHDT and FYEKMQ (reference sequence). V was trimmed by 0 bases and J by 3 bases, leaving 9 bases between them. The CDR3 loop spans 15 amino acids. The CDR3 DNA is TGTGCCAGCAGCTTAGGGCGGGGTGGCTACAATGAGCAGTTCTTC. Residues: CASSLGRGGYNEQFF.

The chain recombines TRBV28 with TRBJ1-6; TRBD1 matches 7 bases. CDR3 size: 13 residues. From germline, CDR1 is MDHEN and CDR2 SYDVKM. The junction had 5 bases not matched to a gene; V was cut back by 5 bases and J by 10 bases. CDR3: CASSPTGDSPLHF. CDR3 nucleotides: TGTGCCAGCAGTCCTACAGGGGACTCACCCCTCCACTTT.